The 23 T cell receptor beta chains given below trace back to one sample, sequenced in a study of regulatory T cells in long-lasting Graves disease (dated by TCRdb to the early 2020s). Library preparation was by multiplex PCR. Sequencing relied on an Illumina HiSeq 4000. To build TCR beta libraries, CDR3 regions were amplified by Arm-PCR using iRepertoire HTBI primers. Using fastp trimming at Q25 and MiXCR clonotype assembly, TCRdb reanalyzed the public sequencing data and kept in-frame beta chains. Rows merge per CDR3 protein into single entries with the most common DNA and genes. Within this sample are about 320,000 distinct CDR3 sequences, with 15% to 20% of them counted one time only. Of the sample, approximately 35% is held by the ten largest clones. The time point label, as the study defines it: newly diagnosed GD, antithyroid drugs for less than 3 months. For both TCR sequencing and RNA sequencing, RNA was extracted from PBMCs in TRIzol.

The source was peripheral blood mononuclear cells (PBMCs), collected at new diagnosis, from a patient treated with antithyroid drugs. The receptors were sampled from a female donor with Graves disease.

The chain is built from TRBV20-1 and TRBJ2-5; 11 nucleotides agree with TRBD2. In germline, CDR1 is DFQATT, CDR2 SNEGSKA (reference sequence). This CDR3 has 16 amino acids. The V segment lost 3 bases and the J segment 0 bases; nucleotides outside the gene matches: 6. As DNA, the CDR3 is TGCAGTGCTAGGGGACTAGCGGTAGGGTACCAAGAGACCCAGTACTTC. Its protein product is CSARGLAVGYQETQYF.

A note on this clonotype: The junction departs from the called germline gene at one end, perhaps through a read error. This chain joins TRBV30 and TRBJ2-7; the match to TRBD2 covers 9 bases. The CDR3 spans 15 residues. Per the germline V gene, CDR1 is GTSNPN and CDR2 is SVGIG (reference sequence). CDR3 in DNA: TGTGCCCGGAGTGGAGGCGGGAGGGGAGCCTACGAGCAGTACTTC. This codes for CARSGGGRGAYEQYF.

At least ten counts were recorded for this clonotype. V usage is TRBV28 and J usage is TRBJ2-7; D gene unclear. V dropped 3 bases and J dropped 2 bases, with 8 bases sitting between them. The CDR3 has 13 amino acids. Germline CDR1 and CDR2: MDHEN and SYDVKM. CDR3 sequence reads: CASSFPRAYEQYF. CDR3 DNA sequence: TGTGCCAGCAGTTTCCCTAGGGCCTACGAGCAGTACTTC.

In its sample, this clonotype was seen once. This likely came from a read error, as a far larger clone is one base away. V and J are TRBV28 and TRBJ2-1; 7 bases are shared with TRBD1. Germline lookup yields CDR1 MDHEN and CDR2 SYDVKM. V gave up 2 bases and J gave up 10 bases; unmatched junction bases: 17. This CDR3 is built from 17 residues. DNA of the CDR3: TGTGCCAGCAGTTTACGATTAGGGACAGCGACCTCCTACGAGCAGTTCTTC. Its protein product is CASSLRLGTATSYEQFF.

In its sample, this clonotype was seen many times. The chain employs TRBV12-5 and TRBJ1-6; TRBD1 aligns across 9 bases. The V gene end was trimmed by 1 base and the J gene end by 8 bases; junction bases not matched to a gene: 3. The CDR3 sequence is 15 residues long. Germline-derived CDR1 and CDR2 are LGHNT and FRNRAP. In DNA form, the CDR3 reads TGTGCTAGTGGTTTGGATGGGACAGGGTATTCACCCCTCCACTTT. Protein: CASGLDGTGYSPLHF. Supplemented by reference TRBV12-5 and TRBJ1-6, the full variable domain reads DARVTQTPRHKVTEMGQEVTMRCQPILGHNTVFWYRQTMMQGLELLAYFRNRAPLDDSGMPKDRFSAEMPDATLATLKIQPSEPRDSAVYFCASGLDGTGYSPLHFGNGTRLTVT.

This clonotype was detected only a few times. The CDR3 nucleotides read TGCAGCGTTGAAGAGGTTGTGAGCGGGACGCAGTTCTTC. Amino acids: CSVEEVVSGTQFF. The rearrangement joins TRBV29-1 to TRBJ2-1; 7 bases are shared with TRBD2. The junction had 8 bases not matched to a gene; V was cut back by 0 bases and J by 12 bases. CDR1 and CDR2 from the germline V gene are SQVTM and ANQGSEA. The CDR3 is 13 residues long.

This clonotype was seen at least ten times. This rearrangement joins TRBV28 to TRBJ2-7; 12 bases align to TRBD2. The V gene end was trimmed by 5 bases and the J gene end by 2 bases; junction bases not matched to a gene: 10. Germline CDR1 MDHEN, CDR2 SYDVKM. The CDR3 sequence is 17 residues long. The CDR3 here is CASSLESPSGRAYEQYF. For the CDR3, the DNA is TGTGCCAGCAGTCTTGAATCACCTAGCGGGAGGGCCTACGAGCAGTACTTC.

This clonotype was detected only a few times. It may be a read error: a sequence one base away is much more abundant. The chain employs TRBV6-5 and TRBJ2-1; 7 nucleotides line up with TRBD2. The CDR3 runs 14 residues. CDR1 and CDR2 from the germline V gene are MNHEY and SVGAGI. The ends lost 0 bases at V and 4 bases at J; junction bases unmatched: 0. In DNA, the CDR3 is TGTGCCAGCAGTTACTCTAGCGGGTACAATGAGCAGTTCTTC. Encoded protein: CASSYSSGYNEQFF.

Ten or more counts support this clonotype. In DNA form, the CDR3 reads TGTGCCAGTAACACAGGGTTAGTGGGAGAGACCCAGTACTTC. This translates into CASNTGLVGETQYF. This sequence joins TRBV19 and TRBJ2-5; possible D gene TRBD1, 6 bases. This CDR3 region has 14 residues. Germline V gene data show CDR1 as LNHDA and CDR2 as SQIVND (reference sequence). Between the trimmed V and J ends, which lost 7 bases and 4 bases, there was a span of 16 bases.

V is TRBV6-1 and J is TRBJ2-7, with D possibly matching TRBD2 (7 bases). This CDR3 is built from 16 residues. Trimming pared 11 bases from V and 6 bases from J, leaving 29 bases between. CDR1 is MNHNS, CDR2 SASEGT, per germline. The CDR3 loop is CASSRGADKPVREQYF. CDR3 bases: TGTGCCTCCTCCCGGGGGGCGGACAAGCCGGTACGCGAGCAGTACTTC.

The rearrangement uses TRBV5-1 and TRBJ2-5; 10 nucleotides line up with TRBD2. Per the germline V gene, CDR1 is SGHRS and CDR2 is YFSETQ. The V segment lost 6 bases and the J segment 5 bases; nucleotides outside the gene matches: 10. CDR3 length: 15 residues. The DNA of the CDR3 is TGCGCCAGCAAAGCTAGCGGGAGTATGGCGGAGACCCAGTACTTC. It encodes CASKASGSMAETQYF.

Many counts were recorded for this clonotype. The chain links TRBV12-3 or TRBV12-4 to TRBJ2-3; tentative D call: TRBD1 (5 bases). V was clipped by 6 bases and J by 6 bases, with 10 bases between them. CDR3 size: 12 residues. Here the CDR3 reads CASSSQGDTQYF. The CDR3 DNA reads TGTGCCAGCAGCTCCCAGGGTGATACGCAGTATTTT.

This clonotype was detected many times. The CDR3 region is CASSILGLAGSEQYF. As DNA, the CDR3 is TGTGCCAGCAGCATCCTTGGACTAGCGGGAAGCGAGCAGTACTTC. The chain links TRBV11-3 to TRBJ2-7, with 12 bases lining up with TRBD2. V was pared by 5 bases and J by 6 bases, with 8 bases of the junction left unmatched. The germline gives CDR1 SGHNT, CDR2 YENEEA. The CDR3 is 15 amino acids.

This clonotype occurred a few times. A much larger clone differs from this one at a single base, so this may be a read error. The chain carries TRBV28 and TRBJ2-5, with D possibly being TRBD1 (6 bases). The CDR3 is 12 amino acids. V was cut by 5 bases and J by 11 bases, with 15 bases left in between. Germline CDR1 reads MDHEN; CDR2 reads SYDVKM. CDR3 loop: CASSDNRDEQYF. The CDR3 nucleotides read TGTGCCAGCAGTGATAACAGGGATGAGCAGTACTTC.

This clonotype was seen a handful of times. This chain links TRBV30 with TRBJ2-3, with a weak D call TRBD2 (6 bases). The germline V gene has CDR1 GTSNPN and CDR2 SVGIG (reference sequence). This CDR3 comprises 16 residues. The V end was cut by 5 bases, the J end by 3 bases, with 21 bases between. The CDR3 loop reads CAWDPFGGGRTDTQYF. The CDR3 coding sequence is TGTGCCTGGGATCCCTTCGGGGGAGGTCGGACAGATACGCAGTATTTT.

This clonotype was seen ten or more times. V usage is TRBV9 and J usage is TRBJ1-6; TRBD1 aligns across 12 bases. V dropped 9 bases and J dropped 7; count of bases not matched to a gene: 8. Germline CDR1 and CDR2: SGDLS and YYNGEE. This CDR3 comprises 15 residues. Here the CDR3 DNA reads TGTGCCACCTTCTTAGGGACAGGGGGCAATTCACCCCTCCACTTT. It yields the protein CATFLGTGGNSPLHF.

The CDR3 DNA reads as TGTGCCAGCAGTTTAAGCGGGATCCACCAAGAGACCCAGTACTTC. It is translated as CASSLSGIHQETQYF. This sequence joins TRBV2 and TRBJ2-5, with 7 bases identical to TRBD2. There are 15 residues in the CDR3. CDR1 and CDR2 from the germline V gene are SNHLY and FYNNEI. Trimming removed 5 bases from V and 0 bases from J; junction bases left unmatched: 6.

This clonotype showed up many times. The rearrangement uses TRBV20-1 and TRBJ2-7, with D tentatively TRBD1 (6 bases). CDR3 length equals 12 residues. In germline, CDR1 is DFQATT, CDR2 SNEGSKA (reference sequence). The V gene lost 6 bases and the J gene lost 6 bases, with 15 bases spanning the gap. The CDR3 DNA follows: TGCAGTGCCATCGGGACACACAGCGAGCAGTACTTC. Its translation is CSAIGTHSEQYF.

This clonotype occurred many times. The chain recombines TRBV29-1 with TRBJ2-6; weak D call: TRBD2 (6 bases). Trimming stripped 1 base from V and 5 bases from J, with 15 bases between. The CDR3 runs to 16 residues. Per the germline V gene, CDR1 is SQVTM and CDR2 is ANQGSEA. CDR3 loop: CSVEVERTTWANVLTF. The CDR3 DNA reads TGCAGCGTTGAAGTGGAGCGGACTACCTGGGCCAACGTCCTGACTTTC.

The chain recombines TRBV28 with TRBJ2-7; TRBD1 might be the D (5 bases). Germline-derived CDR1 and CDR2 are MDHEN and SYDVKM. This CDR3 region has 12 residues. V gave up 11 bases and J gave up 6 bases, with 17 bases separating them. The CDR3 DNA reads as TGTGCCGGTTATGCAGGGATCAGCGAGCAGTACTTC. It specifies CAGYAGISEQYF.

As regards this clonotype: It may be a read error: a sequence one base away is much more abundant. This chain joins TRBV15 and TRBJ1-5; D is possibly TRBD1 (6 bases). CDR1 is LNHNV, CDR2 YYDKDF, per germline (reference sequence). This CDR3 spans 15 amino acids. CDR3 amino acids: CAASFRAGANQPQHF. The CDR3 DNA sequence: TGTGCCGCCAGCTTTAGGGCAGGGGCCAATCAGCCCCAGCATTTT.

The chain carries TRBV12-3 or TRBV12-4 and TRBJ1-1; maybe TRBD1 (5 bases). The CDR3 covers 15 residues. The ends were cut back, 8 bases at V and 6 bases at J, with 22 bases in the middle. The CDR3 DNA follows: TGTGCCAGCTTTCTAGGAAGGGGCCGGCCAGCTGAAGCTTTCTTT. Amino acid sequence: CASFLGRGRPAEAFF.

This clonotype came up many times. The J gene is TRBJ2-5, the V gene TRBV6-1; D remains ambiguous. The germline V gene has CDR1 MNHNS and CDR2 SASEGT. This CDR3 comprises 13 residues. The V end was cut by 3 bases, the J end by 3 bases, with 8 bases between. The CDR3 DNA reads TGTGCCAGCAGTGACGGCCGCGAAGAGACCCAGTACTTC. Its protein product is CASSDGREETQYF.